This entry features one T cell receptor (beta chain) sequence. Its target is not known. The data were taken from a study of Graves' ophthalmopathy and Graves' hyperthyroidism. Broader study findings: Blood repertoires reportedly contained most expanded thyroid clonotypes above 0.001 frequency.

Using RNA transcripts, the TCR beta CDR3 regions were amplified. First-round RT-PCR with HTBI primers preceded a second-round multiplex PCR. TCRdb recomputed calls from the multiplex PCR reads with MiXCR, one row per CDR3 protein. The sample shows about 740,000 distinct CDR3 sequences, 40% of them seen only once. Isolation of PBMCs was performed using roughly 10 ml of fresh peripheral blood. With 3 bases clipped from V and 6 bases from J, the junction kept 5 bases outside the gene matches. The CDR3 totals 14 residues. Per the germline V gene, CDR1 is SGHVS and CDR2 is FQNEAQ. This chain uses TRBV7-8 with TRBJ2-7, with 10 bases identical to TRBD1. The receptor comes from an adult man with Graves' ophthalmopathy. Sequencing input: peripheral blood. The CDR3 here is CASSFGQGGSEQYF. The CDR3 coding sequence is TGTGCCAGCAGCTTTGGACAGGGGGGGTCCGAGCAGTACTTC.